A single sample gave rise to the 2 T cell receptor beta chains below, sequenced in a study of CD8+CD57+ T cells in acquired aplastic anemia. The sequenced patients had an expansion of CD8+CD57+ cells seen by flow cytometry. The use of genomic DNA as template underpinned the TCR beta VDJ and CDR3 profiling. A single record per CDR3 protein comes from TCRdb applying MiXCR to the reads. The profile shows hundreds of thousands of distinct CDR3 sequences, approximately 32% of them singletons. Sequenced input: sorted CD4+, CD8+, or CD8+CD57+ T cells (not recorded which) from PBMCs. These receptors were obtained from a human donor with aplastic anemia.

Ten or more counts support this clonotype. The chain is built from TRBV4-2 and TRBJ2-7; perhaps TRBD2 as D (5 bases). V lost 0 bases, J lost 6 bases, and 12 bases lay in between. The CDR3 contains 14 residues. Germline V gene data show CDR1 as LGHNA and CDR2 as YNFKEQ. DNA for the CDR3: TGTGCCAGCAGCCAAGATAGGGCTAGCCGCGAGCAGTACTTC. Protein product: CASSQDRASREQYF.

Regarding this clonotype: The conserved phenylalanine or tryptophan is not found at the CDR3 terminus, so this likely reflects a read error. The chain uses TRBV5-8 and TRBJ1-3; D uncertain. Trimming took off 2 bases at V and 4 bases at J, with 13 bases between the two ends. Germline V gives CDR1 SGHTS, CDR2 YDEGEE. This CDR3 comprises 15 residues. CDR3 bases: TGTGCCAGCAGCTTATCCGACTTTGTCGGAAACACCATATATTCT. Its translation: CASSLSDFVGNTIYS.